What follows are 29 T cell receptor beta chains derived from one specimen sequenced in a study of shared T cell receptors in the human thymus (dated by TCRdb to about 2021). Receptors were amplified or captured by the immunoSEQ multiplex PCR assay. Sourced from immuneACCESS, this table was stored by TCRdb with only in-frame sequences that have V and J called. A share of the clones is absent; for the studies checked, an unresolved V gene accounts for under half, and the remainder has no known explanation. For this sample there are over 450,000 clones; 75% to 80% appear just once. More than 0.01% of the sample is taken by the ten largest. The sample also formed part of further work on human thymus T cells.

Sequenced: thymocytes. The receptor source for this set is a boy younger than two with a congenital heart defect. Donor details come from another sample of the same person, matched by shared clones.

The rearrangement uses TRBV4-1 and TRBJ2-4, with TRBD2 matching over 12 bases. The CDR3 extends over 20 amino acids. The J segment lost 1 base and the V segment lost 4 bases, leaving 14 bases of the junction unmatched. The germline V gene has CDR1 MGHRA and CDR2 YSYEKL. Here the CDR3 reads CASSPPIASGRGKAKNIQYF. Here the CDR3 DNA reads TGCGCCAGCAGCCCCCCCATAGCTAGCGGGAGGGGGAAGGCCAAAAACATTCAGTACTTC.

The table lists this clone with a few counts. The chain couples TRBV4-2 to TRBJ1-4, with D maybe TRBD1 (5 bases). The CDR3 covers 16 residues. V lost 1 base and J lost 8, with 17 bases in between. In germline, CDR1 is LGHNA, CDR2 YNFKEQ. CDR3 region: CASSQGAGDVGEKLFF. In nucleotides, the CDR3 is TGTGCCAGCAGCCAAGGCGCGGGGGATGTGGGAGAAAAACTGTTTTTT.

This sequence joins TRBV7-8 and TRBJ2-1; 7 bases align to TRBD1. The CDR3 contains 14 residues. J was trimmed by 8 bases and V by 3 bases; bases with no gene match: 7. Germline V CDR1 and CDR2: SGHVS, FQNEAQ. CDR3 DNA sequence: TGTGCCAGCAGCTTCTACAGGGGATGGGATGAGCAGTTCTTC. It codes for CASSFYRGWDEQFF.

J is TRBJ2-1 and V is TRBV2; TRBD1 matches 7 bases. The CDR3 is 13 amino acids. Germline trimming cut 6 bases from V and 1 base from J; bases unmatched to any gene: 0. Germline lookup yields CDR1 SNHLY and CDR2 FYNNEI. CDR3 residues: CASRQGSYNEQFF. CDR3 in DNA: TGTGCCAGCAGACAGGGGTCCTACAATGAGCAGTTCTTC.

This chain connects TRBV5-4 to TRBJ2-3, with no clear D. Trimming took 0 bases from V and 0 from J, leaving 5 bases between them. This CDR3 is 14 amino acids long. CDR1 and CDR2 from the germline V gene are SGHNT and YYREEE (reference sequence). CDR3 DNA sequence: TGTGCCAGCAGCTTGGTTACTAGCACAGATACGCAGTATTTT. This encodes CASSLVTSTDTQYF.

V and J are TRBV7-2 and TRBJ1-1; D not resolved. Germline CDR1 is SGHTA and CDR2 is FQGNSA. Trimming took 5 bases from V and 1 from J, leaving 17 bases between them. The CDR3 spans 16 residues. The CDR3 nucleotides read TGTGCCAGCAGCCCGCGCCGGGCGGGTGAGAACACTGAAGCTTTCTTT. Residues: CASSPRRAGENTEAFF.

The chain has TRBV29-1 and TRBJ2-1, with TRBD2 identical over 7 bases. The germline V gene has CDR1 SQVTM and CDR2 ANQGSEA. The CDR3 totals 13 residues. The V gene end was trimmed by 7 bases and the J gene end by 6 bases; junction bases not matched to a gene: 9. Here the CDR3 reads CSAPRGGSNEQFF. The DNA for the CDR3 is TGCAGCGCCCCGAGGGGCGGGAGCAATGAGCAGTTCTTC.

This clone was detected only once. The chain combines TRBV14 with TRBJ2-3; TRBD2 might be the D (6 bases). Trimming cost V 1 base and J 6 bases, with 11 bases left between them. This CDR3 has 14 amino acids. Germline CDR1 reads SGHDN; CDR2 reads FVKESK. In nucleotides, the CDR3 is TGTGCCAGCAGCCAAGGTAGCGGTGGGGATACGCAGTATTTT. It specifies CASSQGSGGDTQYF.

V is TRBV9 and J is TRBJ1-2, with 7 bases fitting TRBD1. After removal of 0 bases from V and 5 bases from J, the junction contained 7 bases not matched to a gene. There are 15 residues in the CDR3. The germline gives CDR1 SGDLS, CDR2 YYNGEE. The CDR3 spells CASSVEDRHPYGYTF. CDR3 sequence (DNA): TGTGCCAGCAGCGTAGAGGACAGGCATCCTTATGGCTACACCTTC.

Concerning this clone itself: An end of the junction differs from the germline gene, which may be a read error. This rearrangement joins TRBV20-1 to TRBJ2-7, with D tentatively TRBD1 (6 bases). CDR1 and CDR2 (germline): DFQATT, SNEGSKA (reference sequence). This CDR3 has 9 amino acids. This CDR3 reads CREFRDTTF. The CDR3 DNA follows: TGCAGGGAATTCCGGGACACAACTTTC.

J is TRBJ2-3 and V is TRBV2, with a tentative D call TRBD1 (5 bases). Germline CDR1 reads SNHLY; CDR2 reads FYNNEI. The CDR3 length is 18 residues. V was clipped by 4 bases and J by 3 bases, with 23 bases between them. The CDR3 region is CASSALGKPGPTTDTQYF. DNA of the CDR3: TGTGCCAGCAGTGCCCTTGGGAAGCCAGGGCCGACAACAGATACGCAGTATTTT.

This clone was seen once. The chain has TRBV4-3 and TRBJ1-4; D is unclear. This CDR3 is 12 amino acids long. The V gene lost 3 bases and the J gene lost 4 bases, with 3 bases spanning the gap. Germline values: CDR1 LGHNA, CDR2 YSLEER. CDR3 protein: CASSHLNEKLFF. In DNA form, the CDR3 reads TGCGCCAGCAGCCACCTTAATGAAAAACTGTTTTTT.

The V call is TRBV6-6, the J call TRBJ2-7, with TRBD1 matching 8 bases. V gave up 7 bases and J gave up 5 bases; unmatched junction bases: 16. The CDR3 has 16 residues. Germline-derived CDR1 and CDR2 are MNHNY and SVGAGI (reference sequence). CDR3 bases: TGTGCCAGCACCCGCCCCCGGACAGGGAACCTCCACGAGCAGTACTTC. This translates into CASTRPRTGNLHEQYF.

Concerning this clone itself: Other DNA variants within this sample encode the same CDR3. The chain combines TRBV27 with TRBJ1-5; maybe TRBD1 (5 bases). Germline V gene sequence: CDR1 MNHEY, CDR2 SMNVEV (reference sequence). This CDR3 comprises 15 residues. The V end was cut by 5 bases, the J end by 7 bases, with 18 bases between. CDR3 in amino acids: CASSAPEGAGQPQHF. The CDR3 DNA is TGTGCCAGCAGTGCCCCGGAAGGGGCCGGACAGCCCCAGCATTTT.

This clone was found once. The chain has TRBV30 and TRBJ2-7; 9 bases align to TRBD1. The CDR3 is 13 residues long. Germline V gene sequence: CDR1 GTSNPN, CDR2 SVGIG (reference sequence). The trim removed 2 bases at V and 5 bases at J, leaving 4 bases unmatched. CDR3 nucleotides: TGTGCCTGGAGTACAGGGGGCTATGACGAGCAGTACTTC. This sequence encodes CAWSTGGYDEQYF.

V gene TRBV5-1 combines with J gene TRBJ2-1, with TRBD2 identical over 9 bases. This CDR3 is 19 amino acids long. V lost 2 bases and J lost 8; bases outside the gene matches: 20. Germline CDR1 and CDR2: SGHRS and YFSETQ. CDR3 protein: CASSLSRTSGTSNSHEQFF. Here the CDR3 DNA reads TGCGCCAGCAGCTTATCTCGGACCTCCGGGACTAGCAATAGCCATGAGCAGTTCTTC.

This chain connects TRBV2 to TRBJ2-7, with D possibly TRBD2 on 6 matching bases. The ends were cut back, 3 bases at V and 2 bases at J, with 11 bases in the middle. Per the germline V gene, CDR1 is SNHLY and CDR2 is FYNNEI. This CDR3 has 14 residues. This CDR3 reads CASSESPGAYEQYF. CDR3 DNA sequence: TGTGCCAGCAGTGAGTCTCCGGGGGCCTACGAGCAGTACTTC. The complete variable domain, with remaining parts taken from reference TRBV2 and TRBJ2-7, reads EPEVTQTPSHQVTQMGQEVILRCVPISNHLYFYWYRQILGQKVEFLVSFYNNEISEKSEIFDDQFSVERPDGSNFTLKIRSTKLEDSAMYFCASSESPGAYEQYFGPGTRLTVT.

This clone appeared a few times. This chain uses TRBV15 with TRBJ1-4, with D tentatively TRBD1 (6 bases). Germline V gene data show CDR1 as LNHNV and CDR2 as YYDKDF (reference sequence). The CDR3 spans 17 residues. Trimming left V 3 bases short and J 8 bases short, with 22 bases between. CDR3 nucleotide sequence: TGTGCCACCAGCAGTAAGTTCCCGGGACAAGGGAAAGAAAAACTGTTTTTT. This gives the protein CATSSKFPGQGKEKLFF.

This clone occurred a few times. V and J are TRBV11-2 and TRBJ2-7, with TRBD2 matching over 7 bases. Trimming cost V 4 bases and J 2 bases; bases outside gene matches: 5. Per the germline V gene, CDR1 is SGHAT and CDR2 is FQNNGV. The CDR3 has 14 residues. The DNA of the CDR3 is TGTGCCAGCAGCTCTAGCGGTAGGCCCTACGAGCAGTACTTC. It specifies CASSSSGRPYEQYF.

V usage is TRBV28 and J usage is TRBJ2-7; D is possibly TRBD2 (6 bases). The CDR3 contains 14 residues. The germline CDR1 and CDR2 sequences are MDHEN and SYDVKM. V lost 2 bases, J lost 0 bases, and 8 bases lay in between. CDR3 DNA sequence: TGTGCCAGCAGTTTAGGGGGGAACTCCTACGAGCAGTACTTC. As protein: CASSLGGNSYEQYF.

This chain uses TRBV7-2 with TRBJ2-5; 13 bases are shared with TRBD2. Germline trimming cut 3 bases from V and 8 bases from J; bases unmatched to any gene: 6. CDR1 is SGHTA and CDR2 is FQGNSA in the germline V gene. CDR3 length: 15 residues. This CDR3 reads CASSLFWGLAGTQYF. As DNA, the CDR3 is TGTGCCAGCAGCTTGTTTTGGGGACTAGCGGGAACCCAGTACTTC.

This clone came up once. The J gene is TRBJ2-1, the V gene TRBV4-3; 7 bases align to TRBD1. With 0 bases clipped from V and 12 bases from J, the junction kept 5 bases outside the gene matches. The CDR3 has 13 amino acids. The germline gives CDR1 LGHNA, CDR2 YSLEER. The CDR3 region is CASSQDRGLWQFF. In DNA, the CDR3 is TGCGCCAGCAGCCAAGATAGGGGGCTGTGGCAGTTCTTC.

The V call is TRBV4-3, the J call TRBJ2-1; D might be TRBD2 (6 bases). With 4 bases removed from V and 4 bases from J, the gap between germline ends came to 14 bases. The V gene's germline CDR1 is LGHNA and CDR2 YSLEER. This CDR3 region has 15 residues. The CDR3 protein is CASSLRDWRYNEQFF. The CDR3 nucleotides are TGCGCCAGCAGCCTCCGGGACTGGAGATACAATGAGCAGTTCTTC.

This CDR3 reads CASSESPGTTPNEQYF. CDR3 nucleotides: TGCGCCAGCAGTGAGTCCCCCGGGACTACTCCTAACGAGCAGTACTTC. J is TRBJ2-7 and V is TRBV10-1; the match to TRBD2 covers 7 bases. The CDR3 has 16 residues. CDR1 WNHNN and CDR2 SYGVQD come from the germline V gene (reference sequence). V shed 0 bases and J 5 bases; nucleotides not matched to a gene: 10.

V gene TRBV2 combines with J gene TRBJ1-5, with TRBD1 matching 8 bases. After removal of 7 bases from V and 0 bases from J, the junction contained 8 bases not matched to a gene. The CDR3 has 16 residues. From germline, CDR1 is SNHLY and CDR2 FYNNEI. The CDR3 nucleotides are TGTGCCAGCAACGGACAGGGCGGGTATAGCAATCAGCCCCAGCATTTT. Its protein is CASNGQGGYSNQPQHF.

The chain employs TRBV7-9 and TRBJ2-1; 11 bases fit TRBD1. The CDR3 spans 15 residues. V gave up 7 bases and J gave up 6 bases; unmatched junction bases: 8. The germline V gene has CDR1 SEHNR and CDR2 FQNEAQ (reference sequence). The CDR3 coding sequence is TGTGCCAGCACCACGGGACAGGGGGAGAGCAATGAGCAGTTCTTC. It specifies CASTTGQGESNEQFF.

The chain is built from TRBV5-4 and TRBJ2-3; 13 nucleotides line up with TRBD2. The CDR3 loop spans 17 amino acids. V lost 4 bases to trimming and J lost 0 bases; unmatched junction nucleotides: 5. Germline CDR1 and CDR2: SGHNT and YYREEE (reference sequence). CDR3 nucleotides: TGTGCCAGCAGCGCCGGACTAGCGGGGGCTAGCACAGATACGCAGTATTTT. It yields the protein CASSAGLAGASTDTQYF.

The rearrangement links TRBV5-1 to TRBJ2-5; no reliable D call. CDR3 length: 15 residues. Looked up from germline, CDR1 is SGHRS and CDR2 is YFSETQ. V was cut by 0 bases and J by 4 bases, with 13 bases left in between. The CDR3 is CASSLDFGGTETQYF. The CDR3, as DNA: TGCGCCAGCAGCTTGGACTTCGGCGGTACAGAGACCCAGTACTTC.

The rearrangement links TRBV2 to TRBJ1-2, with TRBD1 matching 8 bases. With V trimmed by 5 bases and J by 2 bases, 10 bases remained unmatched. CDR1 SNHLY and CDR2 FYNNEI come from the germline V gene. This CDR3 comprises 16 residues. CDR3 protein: CASSKSGQVNNYGYTF. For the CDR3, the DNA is TGTGCCAGCAGTAAGTCGGGACAGGTTAACAACTATGGCTACACCTTC.